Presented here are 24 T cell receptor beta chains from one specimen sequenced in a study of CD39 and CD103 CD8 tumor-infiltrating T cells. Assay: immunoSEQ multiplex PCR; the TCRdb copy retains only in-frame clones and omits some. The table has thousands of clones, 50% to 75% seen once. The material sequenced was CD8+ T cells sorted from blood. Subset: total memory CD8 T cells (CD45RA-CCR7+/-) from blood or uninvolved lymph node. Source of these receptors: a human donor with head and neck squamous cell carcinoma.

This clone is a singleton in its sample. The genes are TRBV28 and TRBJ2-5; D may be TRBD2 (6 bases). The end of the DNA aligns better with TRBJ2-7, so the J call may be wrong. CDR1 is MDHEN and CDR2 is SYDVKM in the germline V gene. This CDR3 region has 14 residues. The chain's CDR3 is CASSLYTSRYEQYF. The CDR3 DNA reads TGTGCCAGCAGTTTATATACTAGCCGCTACGAGCAGTACTTC.

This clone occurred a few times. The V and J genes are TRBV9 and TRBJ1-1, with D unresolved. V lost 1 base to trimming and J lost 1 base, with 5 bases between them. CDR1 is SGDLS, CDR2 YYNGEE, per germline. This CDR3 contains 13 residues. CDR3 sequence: CASSVITNTEAFF. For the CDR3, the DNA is TGTGCCAGCAGCGTAATAACGAACACTGAAGCTTTCTTT.

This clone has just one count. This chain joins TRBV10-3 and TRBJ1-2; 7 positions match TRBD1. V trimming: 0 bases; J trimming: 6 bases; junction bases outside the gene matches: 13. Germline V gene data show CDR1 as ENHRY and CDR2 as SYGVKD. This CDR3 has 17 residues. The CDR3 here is CAISESKGGATRDGYTF. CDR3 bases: TGTGCCATCAGTGAGTCTAAAGGGGGCGCGACTAGGGATGGCTACACCTTC.

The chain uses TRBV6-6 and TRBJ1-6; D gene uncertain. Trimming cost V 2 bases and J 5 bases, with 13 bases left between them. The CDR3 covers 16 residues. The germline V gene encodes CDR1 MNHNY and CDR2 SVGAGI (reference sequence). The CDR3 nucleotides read TGTGCCAGCAGTTACATTTGGGCCGAAGATAATTCACCCCTCCACTTT. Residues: CASSYIWAEDNSPLHF.

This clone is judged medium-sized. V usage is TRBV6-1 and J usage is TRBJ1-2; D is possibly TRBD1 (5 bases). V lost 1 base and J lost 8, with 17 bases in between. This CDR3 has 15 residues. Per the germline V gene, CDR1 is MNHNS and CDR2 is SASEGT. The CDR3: CASSEGDGGLGGYTF. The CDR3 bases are TGTGCCAGCAGTGAAGGGGACGGTGGGCTCGGAGGCTACACCTTC.

CDR3 DNA: TGTGCCAGCAGTTTGGGTTCGGGGCAAGAGACCCAGTACTTC. Protein product: CASSLGSGQETQYF. V is TRBV28 and J is TRBJ2-5, with a possible D match to TRBD2 (5 bases). Looked up from germline, CDR1 is MDHEN and CDR2 is SYDVKM. The CDR3 consists of 14 residues. V lost 3 bases and J 2 bases, leaving 10 bases between the germline ends.

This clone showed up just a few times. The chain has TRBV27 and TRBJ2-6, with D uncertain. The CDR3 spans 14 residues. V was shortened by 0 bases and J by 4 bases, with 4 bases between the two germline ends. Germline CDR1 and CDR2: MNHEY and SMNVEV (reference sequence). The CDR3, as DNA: TGTGCCAGCAGTTTATCCCCCGGGGCCAACGTCCTGACTTTC. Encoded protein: CASSLSPGANVLTF.

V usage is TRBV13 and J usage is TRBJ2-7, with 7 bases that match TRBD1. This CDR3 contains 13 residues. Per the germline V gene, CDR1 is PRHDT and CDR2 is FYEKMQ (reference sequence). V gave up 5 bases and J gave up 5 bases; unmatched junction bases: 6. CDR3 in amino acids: CASSPKRGHEQYF. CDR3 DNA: TGTGCCAGCAGCCCCAAGAGGGGGCACGAGCAGTACTTC.

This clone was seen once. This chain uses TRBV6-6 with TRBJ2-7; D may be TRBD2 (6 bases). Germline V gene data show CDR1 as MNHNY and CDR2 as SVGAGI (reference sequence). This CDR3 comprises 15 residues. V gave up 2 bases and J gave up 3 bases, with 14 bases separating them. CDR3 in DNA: TGTGCCAGCAGTTACGGGACTTCGGTGAACTACGAGCAGTACTTC. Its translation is CASSYGTSVNYEQYF.

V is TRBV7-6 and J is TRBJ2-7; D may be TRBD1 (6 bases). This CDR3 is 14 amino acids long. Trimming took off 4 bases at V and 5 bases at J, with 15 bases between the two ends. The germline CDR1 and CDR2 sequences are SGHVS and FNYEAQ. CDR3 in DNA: TGTGCCAGCAGCTCCCGGACAGTAGCTAACGAGCAGTACTTC. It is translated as CASSSRTVANEQYF.

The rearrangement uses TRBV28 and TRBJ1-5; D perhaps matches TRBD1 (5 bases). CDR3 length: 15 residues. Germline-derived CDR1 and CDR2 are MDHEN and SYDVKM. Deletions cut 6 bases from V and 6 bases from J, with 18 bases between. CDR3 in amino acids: CASSPVEGSSQPQHF. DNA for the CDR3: TGTGCCAGCAGCCCCGTGGAGGGGTCGAGTCAGCCCCAGCATTTT.

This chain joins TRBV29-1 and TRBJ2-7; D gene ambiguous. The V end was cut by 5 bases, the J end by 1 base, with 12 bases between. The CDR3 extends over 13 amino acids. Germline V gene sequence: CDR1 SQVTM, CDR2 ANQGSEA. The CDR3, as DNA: TGCAGCGTTAACGGGCAGGAATCCTACGAGCAGTACTTC. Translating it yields CSVNGQESYEQYF.

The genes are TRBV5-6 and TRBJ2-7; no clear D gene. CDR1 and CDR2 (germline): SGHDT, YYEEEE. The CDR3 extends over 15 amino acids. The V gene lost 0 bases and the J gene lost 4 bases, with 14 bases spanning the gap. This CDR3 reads CASSLVETSKYEQYF. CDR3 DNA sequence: TGTGCCAGCAGCTTGGTGGAGACATCAAAGTACGAGCAGTACTTC. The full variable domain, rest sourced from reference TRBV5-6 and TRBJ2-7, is DAGVTQSPTHLIKTRGQQVTLRCSPKSGHDTVSWYQQALGQGPQFIFQYYEEEERQRGNFPDRFSGHQFPNYSSELNVNALLLGDSALYLCASSLVETSKYEQYFGPGTRLTVT.

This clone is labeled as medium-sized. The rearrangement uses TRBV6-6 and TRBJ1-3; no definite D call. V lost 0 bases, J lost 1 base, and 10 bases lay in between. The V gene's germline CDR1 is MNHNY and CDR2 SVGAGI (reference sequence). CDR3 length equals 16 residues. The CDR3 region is CASSYSSQVSGNTIYF. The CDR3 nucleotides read TGTGCCAGCAGTTACTCGTCCCAGGTTTCTGGAAACACCATATATTTT.

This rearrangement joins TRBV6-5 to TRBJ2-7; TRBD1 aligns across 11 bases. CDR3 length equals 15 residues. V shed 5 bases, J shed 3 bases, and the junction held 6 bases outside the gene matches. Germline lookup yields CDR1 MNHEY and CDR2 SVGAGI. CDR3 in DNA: TGTGCCAGCAGTCAATGGACAGGGGGCTTCTACGAGCAGTACTTC. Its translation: CASSQWTGGFYEQYF.

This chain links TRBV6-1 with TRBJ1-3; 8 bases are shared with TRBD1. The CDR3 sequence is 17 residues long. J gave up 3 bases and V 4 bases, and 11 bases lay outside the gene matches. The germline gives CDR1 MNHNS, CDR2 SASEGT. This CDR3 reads CASSVGNQGALGNTIYF. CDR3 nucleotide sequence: TGTGCCAGCAGTGTAGGAAATCAGGGGGCGCTTGGAAACACCATATATTTT.

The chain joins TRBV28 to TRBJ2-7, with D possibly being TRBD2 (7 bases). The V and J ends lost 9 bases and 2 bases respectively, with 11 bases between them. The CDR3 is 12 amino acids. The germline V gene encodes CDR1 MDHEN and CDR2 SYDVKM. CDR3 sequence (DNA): TGTGCCAGTATAGGGGGGGCCTACGAGCAGTACTTC. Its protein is CASIGGAYEQYF.

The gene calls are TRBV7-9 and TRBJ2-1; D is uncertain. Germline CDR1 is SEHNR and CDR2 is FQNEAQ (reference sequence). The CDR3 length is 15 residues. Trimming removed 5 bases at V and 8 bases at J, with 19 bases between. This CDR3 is CASSPSVGLIDEQFF. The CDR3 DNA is TGTGCCAGCAGCCCTAGTGTGGGATTGATAGATGAGCAGTTCTTC.

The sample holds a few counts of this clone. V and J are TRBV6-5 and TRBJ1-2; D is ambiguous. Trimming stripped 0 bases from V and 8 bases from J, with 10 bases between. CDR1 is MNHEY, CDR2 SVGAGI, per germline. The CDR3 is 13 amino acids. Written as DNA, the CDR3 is TGTGCCAGCAGTTACTCGGGCGGGAGCGGCTACACCTTC. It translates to CASSYSGGSGYTF.

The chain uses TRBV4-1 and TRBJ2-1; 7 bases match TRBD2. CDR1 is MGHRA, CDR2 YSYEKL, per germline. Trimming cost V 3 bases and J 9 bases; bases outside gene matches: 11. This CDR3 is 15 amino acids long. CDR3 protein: CASSHDSGLFAEQFF. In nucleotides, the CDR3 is TGCGCCAGCAGCCATGATTCGGGACTATTTGCTGAGCAGTTCTTC.

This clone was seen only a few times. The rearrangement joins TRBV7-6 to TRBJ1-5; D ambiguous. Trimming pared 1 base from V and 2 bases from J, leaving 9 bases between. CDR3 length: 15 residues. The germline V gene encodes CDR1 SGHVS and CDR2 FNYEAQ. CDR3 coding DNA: TGTGCCAGCAGCTTAGACGGTGGGGGCAATCAGCCCCAGCATTTT. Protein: CASSLDGGGNQPQHF.

The CDR3 loop reads CASSLDERDSYEQYF. DNA for the CDR3: TGTGCCAGCAGCTTAGATGAGCGGGACTCCTACGAGCAGTACTTC. The rearrangement joins TRBV7-2 to TRBJ2-7, with 7 bases fitting TRBD2. CDR3 length equals 15 residues. After removal of 1 base from V and 0 bases from J, the junction contained 3 bases not matched to a gene. CDR1 is SGHTA and CDR2 is FQGNSA in the germline V gene.

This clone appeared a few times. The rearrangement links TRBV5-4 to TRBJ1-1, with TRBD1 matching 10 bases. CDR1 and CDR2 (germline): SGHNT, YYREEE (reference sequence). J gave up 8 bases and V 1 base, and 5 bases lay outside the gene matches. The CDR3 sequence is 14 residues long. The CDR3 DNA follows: TGTGCCAGCAGCTTGATGGACAGGGGGACGGAAGCTTTCTTT. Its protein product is CASSLMDRGTEAFF.

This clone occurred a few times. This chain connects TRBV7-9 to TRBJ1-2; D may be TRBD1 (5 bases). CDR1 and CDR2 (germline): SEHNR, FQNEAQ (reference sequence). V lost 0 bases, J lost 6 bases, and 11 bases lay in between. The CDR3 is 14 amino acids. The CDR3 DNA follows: TGTGCCAGCAGCTTAGCCCCCGAAGGGGATGGCTACACCTTC. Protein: CASSLAPEGDGYTF.